This TCR beta chain comes out of a study of metastatic and nonmetastatic thyroid tumors. Study details: Malignant and benign thyroid patients had repertoires compared in peripheral blood and tumor or nodule tissue.

Study-level points and caveats: Significantly greater TCR beta diversity was reportedly found in malignant thyroid tumors than in benign nodules (in blood and tumor).

Many counts were recorded for this clone. Its antigen is unidentified. Under the authors' procedure: Building a distant-metastasis classifier for papillary thyroid cancer drew on CDR3 differences across clinicopathological groups. TCRdb reanalyzed the PCR reads with MiXCR. TCRdb, not the authors, supplied the V and J calls. The sample consists of 13,000 or so clones, around 23% of them appearing once. Every patient was untreated before thyroid surgery. Trimming cost V 5 bases and J 5 bases; bases outside gene matches: 8. This CDR3 is built from 16 residues. CDR1 and CDR2 from the germline V gene are MGHRA and YSYEKL.

Material for sequencing was blood. This sequence originates from a male donor with papillary thyroid cancer or a benign thyroid nodule (not recorded which). Some clones in this sample may be carry-over from other donors' samples. The chain has TRBV4-1 and TRBJ1-4, with 10 bases that match TRBD1. CDR3 protein: CASSRTGGLPNEKLFF. The CDR3, as DNA: TGCGCCAGCAGCAGGACAGGGGGGCTACCGAATGAAAAACTGTTTTTT.